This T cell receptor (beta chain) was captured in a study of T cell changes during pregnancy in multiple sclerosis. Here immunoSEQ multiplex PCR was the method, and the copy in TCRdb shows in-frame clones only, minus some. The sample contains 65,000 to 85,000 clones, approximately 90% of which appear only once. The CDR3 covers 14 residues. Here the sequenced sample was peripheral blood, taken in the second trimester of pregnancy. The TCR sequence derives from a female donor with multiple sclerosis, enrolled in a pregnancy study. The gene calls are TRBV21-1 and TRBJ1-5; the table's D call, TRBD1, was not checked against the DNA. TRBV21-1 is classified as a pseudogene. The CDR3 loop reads CASNETGSGQPQHF. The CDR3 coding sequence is TGTGCCAGCAACGAAACAGGGAGCGGCCAGCCCCAGCATTTT.